Each of the 30 T cell receptor beta chains below was sequenced from the same sample in a study of blood T cell repertoires in COVID-19. Assay: immunoSEQ multiplex PCR; the TCRdb copy retains only in-frame clones and omits some. The sample records a few hundred thousand clones, about 89% being singletons. The source material was peripheral blood. These receptors all come from a woman between 25 and 40 years old with COVID-19, enrolled during active disease.

This clone was detected once. The rearrangement links TRBV7-9 to TRBJ1-4; D not certain. V lost 2 bases to trimming and J lost 7 bases, with 14 bases between them. Per the germline V gene, CDR1 is SEHNR and CDR2 is FQNEAQ (reference sequence). The CDR3 totals 15 residues. DNA of the CDR3: TGTGCCAGCAGCTTAAGCAATAGCGTTGGTGAAAAACTGTTTTTT. Translated, it gives CASSLSNSVGEKLFF.

This chain joins TRBV18 and TRBJ2-1, with TRBD2 matching 11 bases. V lost 0 bases to trimming and J lost 3 bases; unmatched junction nucleotides: 7. The CDR3 is made up of 18 amino acids. CDR1 and CDR2 from the germline V gene are KGHSH and LQKENI. This chain's CDR3 is CASSPPSGTSGSYNEQFF. The CDR3 DNA is TGTGCCAGCTCACCACCGAGCGGCACTAGCGGGAGCTACAATGAGCAGTTCTTC.

The J gene is TRBJ1-1, the V gene TRBV6-5, with a possible D match to TRBD1 (5 bases). CDR1 is MNHEY and CDR2 is SVGAGI in the germline V gene. The V gene lost 8 bases and the J gene lost 3 bases, with 16 bases spanning the gap. This CDR3 region has 14 residues. CDR3 amino acids: CASRKHQGHTEAFF. In DNA form, the CDR3 reads TGTGCCAGCCGTAAGCACCAGGGCCACACTGAAGCTTTCTTT.

The genes are TRBV4-3 and TRBJ2-1; TRBD2 matches 9 bases. This CDR3 is 16 amino acids long. The germline V gene encodes CDR1 LGHNA and CDR2 YSLEER. The junction had 8 bases not matched to a gene; V was cut back by 0 bases and J by 8 bases. CDR3 sequence: CASSQELAGYYHEQFF. The CDR3 nucleotides are TGCGCCAGCAGCCAAGAGCTAGCGGGATATTACCATGAGCAGTTCTTC.

The rearrangement joins TRBV5-8 to TRBJ2-2, with no clear D. From germline, CDR1 is SGHTS and CDR2 YDEGEE. The CDR3 consists of 11 residues. V shed 4 bases and J shed 13 bases, with 11 bases lying between them. CDR3 DNA sequence: TGTGCCAGCAGCCCCCCGTATCGGCTGTTTTTT. Translation gives CASSPPYRLFF.

The rearrangement links TRBV5-3 to TRBJ1-2; D uncertain. TRBV5-3 is an ORF; its function is uncertain. Trimming stripped 4 bases from V and 1 base from J, with 2 bases between. The length of the CDR3 is 11 residues. CDR3 amino acids: CARSRNYGYTF. In nucleotides, the CDR3 is TGTGCCAGAAGCCGTAACTATGGCTACACCTTC.

The chain is built from TRBV10-3 and TRBJ2-2; 7 bases map to TRBD1. The CDR3 has 15 residues. CDR1 is ENHRY and CDR2 is SYGVKD in the germline V gene. The J segment lost 1 base and the V segment lost 3 bases, leaving 2 bases of the junction unmatched. CDR3 sequence: CAISDRTGNTGELFF. CDR3 sequence (DNA): TGTGCCATCAGTGATAGGACAGGGAACACCGGGGAGCTGTTTTTT.

The genes are TRBV4-2 and TRBJ1-6, with 7 bases lining up with TRBD1. The V and J ends lost 3 bases and 9 bases, in that order; junction bases with no gene match: 20. Germline CDR1 is LGHNA and CDR2 is YNFKEQ. The CDR3 is 19 amino acids. CDR3 sequence (DNA): TGTGCCAGCAGCCAGGCCGTCATCCTCCGGGACAGAGGGACTTCACCCCTCCACTTT. Translation gives CASSQAVILRDRGTSPLHF.

This rearrangement joins TRBV11-3 to TRBJ2-1, with 10 positions matching TRBD1. The V segment lost 6 bases and the J segment 4 bases; nucleotides outside the gene matches: 6. From germline, CDR1 is SGHNT and CDR2 YENEEA. The CDR3 consists of 15 residues. The CDR3 region is CASSSGTGVYNEQFF. The CDR3 bases are TGTGCCAGCAGTTCCGGGACAGGGGTTTACAATGAGCAGTTCTTC.

V gene TRBV19 combines with J gene TRBJ1-1; 8 bases match TRBD1. The V gene end was trimmed by 8 bases and the J gene end by 0 bases; junction bases not matched to a gene: 11. Germline CDR1 and CDR2: LNHDA and SQIVND (reference sequence). This CDR3 is built from 16 residues. In nucleotides, the CDR3 is TGTGCCAGTTCAATCAATCAGGGGGCGTTGAACACTGAAGCTTTCTTT. Its protein product is CASSINQGALNTEAFF.

CDR3 nucleotide sequence: TGTGCCTGGAGGGATTCCAGGGCGGAAGCTTTCTTT. It yields the protein CAWRDSRAEAFF. The chain recombines TRBV30 with TRBJ1-1; D is perhaps TRBD1 (5 bases). The ends were cut back, 3 bases at V and 8 bases at J, with 13 bases in the middle. CDR1 is GTSNPN and CDR2 is SVGIG in the germline V gene (reference sequence). CDR3 length: 12 residues.

V usage is TRBV28 and J usage is TRBJ1-4; D unresolved. The CDR3 is 15 residues long. Germline CDR1 MDHEN, CDR2 SYDVKM. V lost 2 bases and J lost 4, with 11 bases in between. CDR3 amino acids: CASSLDGTVNEKLFF. The CDR3 DNA reads TGTGCCAGCAGTTTAGACGGCACAGTTAATGAAAAACTGTTTTTT.

The chain is built from TRBV16 and TRBJ1-2; weak D call: TRBD1 (5 bases). Trimming left V 4 bases short and J 2 bases short, with 14 bases between. Germline V lookup: CDR1 KGHSY, CDR2 FQNENV. The CDR3 runs 15 residues. CDR3 residues: CASSPKGFPNYGYTF. CDR3 DNA sequence: TGTGCCAGCAGCCCGAAGGGGTTTCCAAACTATGGCTACACCTTC. Combining the CDR3 with reference TRBV16 and TRBJ1-2 gives the whole variable domain GEEVAQTPKHLVRGEGQKAKLYCAPIKGHSYVFWYQQVLKNEFKFLISFQNENVFDETGMPKERFSAKCLPNSPCSLEIQATKLEDSAVYFCASSPKGFPNYGYTFGSGTRLTVV.

The rearrangement joins TRBV28 to TRBJ1-1, with D uncertain. The CDR3 is made up of 13 amino acids. V lost 4 bases, J lost 0 bases, and 6 bases lay in between. In germline, CDR1 is MDHEN, CDR2 SYDVKM. The CDR3 region has the DNA TGTGCCAGCAGTTCCTACCTGAACACTGAAGCTTTCTTT. Amino acid sequence: CASSSYLNTEAFF. The whole variable domain, filled in from reference TRBV28 and TRBJ1-1, reads DVKVTQSSRYLVKRTGEKVFLECVQDMDHENMFWYRQDPGLGLRLIYFSYDVKMKEKGDIPEGYSVSREKKERFSLILESASTNQTSMYLCASSSYLNTEAFFGQGTRLTVV.

This chain joins TRBV27 and TRBJ2-1; possibly TRBD2 for D (5 bases). CDR1 is MNHEY, CDR2 SMNVEV, per germline (reference sequence). Trimming took off 6 bases at V and 0 bases at J, with 15 bases between the two ends. This CDR3 has 16 residues. This CDR3 is CASSAGILGSYNEQFF. The CDR3 DNA reads as TGTGCCAGCAGCGCCGGGATCCTGGGCTCCTACAATGAGCAGTTCTTC.

In DNA, the CDR3 is TGTGCCAGCAGCTTATCAGGGGGTCAGTACGAGCAGTACGTC. Residues: CASSLSGGQYEQYV. The chain has TRBV7-2 and TRBJ2-7, with TRBD1 identical over 7 bases. V was pared by 2 bases and J by 4 bases, with 5 bases of the junction left unmatched. This CDR3 comprises 14 residues. Germline CDR1 SGHTA, CDR2 FQGNSA.

CDR3 residues: CASSLRTVRSSYNEQFF. Here the CDR3 DNA reads TGCGCCAGCAGCTTACGGACAGTTAGGAGCTCCTACAATGAGCAGTTCTTC. This rearrangement joins TRBV4-1 to TRBJ2-1; D possibly corresponds to TRBD1 (6 bases). Between the trimmed V and J ends, which lost 5 bases and 0 bases, there was a span of 17 bases. From germline, CDR1 is MGHRA and CDR2 YSYEKL. The CDR3 contains 17 residues.

There are a few counts of this clone. The chain uses TRBV7-9 and TRBJ2-7; D possibly corresponds to TRBD2 (5 bases). Looked up from germline, CDR1 is SEHNR and CDR2 is FQNEAQ (reference sequence). Trimming shortened V by 1 base and J by 7 bases, and 8 bases separated the two germline ends. The CDR3 consists of 12 residues. The CDR3 sequence: CASSLEPGEQYV. DNA for the CDR3: TGTGCCAGCAGCTTAGAACCGGGGGAGCAGTACGTC.

The table lists this clone with a count of one. The chain employs TRBV11-3 and TRBJ2-5; D is unclear. The V end lost 1 base, the J end lost 7 bases, and 10 bases lay between the germline ends. Germline CDR1 is SGHNT and CDR2 is YENEEA. The CDR3 has 13 residues. CDR3 region: CASSLVRPGTQYF. As DNA, the CDR3 is TGTGCCAGCAGCTTAGTTCGTCCGGGGACCCAGTACTTC.

The chain employs TRBV27 and TRBJ2-7; D possibly corresponds to TRBD2 (6 bases). Germline V gene lookup returns CDR1 MNHEY and CDR2 SMNVEV (reference sequence). This CDR3 comprises 15 residues. V was cut by 1 base and J by 3 bases, with 13 bases left in between. The CDR3 spells CASSLLAGNRYEQYF. Written as DNA, the CDR3 is TGTGCCAGCAGTTTATTGGCGGGGAATCGCTACGAGCAGTACTTC.

In this sample, this clone turned up once. V gene TRBV30 combines with J gene TRBJ2-1; no clear D gene. Trimming pared 3 bases from V and 10 bases from J, leaving 10 bases between. Germline V gene lookup returns CDR1 GTSNPN and CDR2 SVGIG (reference sequence). This CDR3 comprises 11 residues. The CDR3 region has the DNA TGTGCCTGGAGGGGCTATGGAGAGCAGTTCTTC. As protein: CAWRGYGEQFF.

Note on this clone: One junction end disagrees with the germline gene, perhaps due to a read error. V is TRBV6-1 and J is TRBJ2-1; 13 nucleotides align to TRBD2. CDR3 length: 13 amino acids. Germline lookup yields CDR1 MNHNS and CDR2 SASEGT. This CDR3 is CASSGTSGNGQFF. Written as DNA, the CDR3 is TGTGCCAGTTCCGGGACTAGCGGGAATGGGCAGTTCTTC.

The V call is TRBV28, the J call TRBJ2-5, with D perhaps TRBD1 (6 bases). CDR3 length: 12 residues. Germline V CDR1 and CDR2: MDHEN, SYDVKM. V lost 7 bases to trimming and J lost 4 bases, with 10 bases between them. CDR3 residues: CASTPGAETQYF. The CDR3 region has the DNA TGTGCCAGCACCCCAGGGGCAGAGACCCAGTACTTC.

The rearrangement joins TRBV7-2 to TRBJ2-3, with 9 bases lining up with TRBD2. The CDR3 contains 17 residues. V gave up 2 bases and J gave up 8 bases; unmatched junction bases: 14. CDR1 SGHTA and CDR2 FQGNSA come from the germline V gene. CDR3 region: CASSLIGGGADSVTQYF. The CDR3 DNA follows: TGTGCCAGCAGCTTAATAGGCGGGGGGGCTGATTCGGTTACGCAGTATTTT.

The rearrangement uses TRBV2 and TRBJ1-2; 8 bases map to TRBD1. The ends lost 5 bases at V and 1 base at J; junction bases unmatched: 6. The CDR3 runs to 15 residues. Germline CDR1 SNHLY, CDR2 FYNNEI. CDR3 nucleotide sequence: TGTGCCAGCAGTACTGACAGGGGAAGTAACTATGGCTACACCTTC. It translates to CASSTDRGSNYGYTF.

The CDR3 sequence is CASSQVKGTSGTGELFF. DNA for the CDR3: TGTGCCAGCAGCCAAGTAAAGGGGACTAGCGGAACCGGGGAGCTGTTTTTT. The V and J genes are TRBV3-1 (or the pseudogene TRBV3-2) and TRBJ2-2, with 11 bases lining up with TRBD2. Germline V gives CDR1 LGHDT, CDR2 YNNKEL (reference sequence). There are 17 residues in the CDR3. J was trimmed by 5 bases and V by 1 base; bases with no gene match: 6.

V gene TRBV4-3 combines with J gene TRBJ2-3, with D maybe TRBD1 (5 bases). CDR3 length: 18 amino acids. Trimming cost V 0 bases and J 3 bases, with 19 bases left between them. Germline CDR1 reads LGHNA; CDR2 reads YSLEER. CDR3 sequence: CASSQDLRSGMGTDTQYF. CDR3 coding DNA: TGCGCCAGCAGCCAAGATCTTCGGTCAGGGATGGGGACAGATACGCAGTATTTT.

This chain links TRBV5-4 with TRBJ2-3; D unresolved. The CDR3 contains 13 residues. In germline, CDR1 is SGHNT, CDR2 YYREEE (reference sequence). Trimming removed 3 bases from V and 6 bases from J, with 11 bases in between. CDR3 sequence: CASSSRTKDTQYF. In DNA form, the CDR3 reads TGTGCCAGCAGCTCGAGAACGAAGGATACGCAGTATTTT.

Points on this clone: An end of the junction does not agree with germline; a read error may underlie this. The chain couples TRBV2 to TRBJ2-5; 12 nucleotides agree with TRBD1. The germline V gene encodes CDR1 SNHLY and CDR2 FYNNEI. The CDR3 has 15 amino acids. The CDR3 spells CASSPRDRGQGTQYF. CDR3 coding DNA: TGTGCCAGCAGCCCCCGGGACAGGGGGCAAGGGACCCAGTACTTC.

This sequence joins TRBV5-6 and TRBJ2-1; 11 positions agree with TRBD1. The CDR3 has 16 amino acids. V shed 2 bases and J 6 bases; nucleotides not matched to a gene: 7. CDR1 is SGHDT, CDR2 YYEEEE, per germline. CDR3 bases: TGTGCCAGCAGCTTAGGCGGGACAGGGGGAGTCAATGAGCAGTTCTTC. This encodes CASSLGGTGGVNEQFF.